These 10 T cell receptor beta chains share one sample of origin, sequenced in a study of blood T cell repertoires in COVID-19. The method was immunoSEQ multiplex PCR; TCRdb's version includes in-frame clones alone and lacks a portion of them. The sample has 200,000 to 250,000 clones; around 83% are singletons. The source material was peripheral blood. These receptors were obtained from a man in his forties with acute or convalescent COVID-19.

V usage is TRBV28 and J usage is TRBJ1-1, with D possibly being TRBD1 (5 bases). Looked up from germline, CDR1 is MDHEN and CDR2 is SYDVKM. Trimming took 6 bases from V and 1 from J, leaving 15 bases between them. CDR3 length equals 15 residues. Here the CDR3 DNA reads TGTGCCAGCAGCACCCCTCGGGGGGAGAACACTGAAGCTTTCTTT. Encoded protein: CASSTPRGENTEAFF. The full variable domain, with the rest looked up from reference TRBV28 and TRBJ1-1, is DVKVTQSSRYLVKRTGEKVFLECVQDMDHENMFWYRQDPGLGLRLIYFSYDVKMKEKGDIPEGYSVSREKKERFSLILESASTNQTSMYLCASSTPRGENTEAFFGQGTRLTVV.

This chain's CDR3 is CASSLTGESYNEQFF. CDR3 sequence (DNA): TGTGCCAGCAGCTTGACAGGGGAATCCTACAATGAGCAGTTCTTC. The chain uses TRBV7-2 and TRBJ2-1; 8 bases match TRBD1. CDR1 and CDR2 from the germline V gene are SGHTA and FQGNSA. V was clipped by 3 bases and J by 1 base; unmatched bases: 2. This CDR3 contains 15 residues.

The chain has TRBV21-1 and TRBJ1-5; the listed D gene, TRBD1, was not tested against the DNA. TRBV21-1 is classified as a pseudogene. The CDR3 is made up of 16 amino acids. The CDR3 reads CASSSLGTGKRQPQHF. Here the CDR3 DNA reads TGTGCCAGCAGCTCCCTCGGGACAGGGAAGCGCCAGCCCCAGCATTTT.

The chain combines TRBV5-6 with TRBJ2-7; perhaps TRBD1 as D (7 bases). The CDR3 spans 15 residues. V was cut by 4 bases and J by 6 bases, with 20 bases left in between. The V gene's germline CDR1 is SGHDT and CDR2 YYEEEE. The CDR3 spells CASSKLETGRPEQYF. The DNA of the CDR3 is TGTGCCAGCAGCAAGTTAGAGACAGGGAGGCCCGAGCAGTACTTC.

The V call is TRBV19, the J call TRBJ1-2, with a weak D call TRBD1 (6 bases). In germline, CDR1 is LNHDA, CDR2 SQIVND (reference sequence). Trimming left V 5 bases short and J 7 bases short, with 14 bases between. CDR3 size: 13 residues. CDR3 sequence reads: CASSPSQGLGYTF. The DNA for the CDR3 is TGTGCCAGTAGTCCCTCACAGGGCCTTGGCTACACCTTC.

The chain carries TRBV19 and TRBJ2-7; 8 nucleotides agree with TRBD1. Trimming took 5 bases from V and 2 from J; bases not matched to a gene: 2. The germline CDR1 and CDR2 sequences are LNHDA and SQIVND (reference sequence). This CDR3 spans 13 amino acids. The CDR3 loop reads CASSGQGPYEQYF. CDR3 coding DNA: TGTGCCAGTAGTGGACAGGGACCCTACGAGCAGTACTTC.

This chain connects TRBV3-1 (or the pseudogene TRBV3-2) to TRBJ1-2; TRBD1 matches 9 bases. CDR3 length: 14 amino acids. Unmatched junction bases numbered 5, after V lost 2 bases and J lost 7 bases. In germline, CDR1 is LGHDT, CDR2 YNNKEL (reference sequence). The CDR3 loop reads CASSQPGQGSGYTF. The CDR3 DNA sequence: TGTGCCAGCAGCCAACCGGGACAGGGTAGTGGCTACACCTTC.

This chain connects TRBV15 to TRBJ2-5; 16 bases line up with TRBD2. V lost 0 bases to trimming and J lost 6 bases; unmatched junction nucleotides: 7. The CDR3 is 18 amino acids. CDR1 and CDR2 from the germline V gene are LNHNV and YYDKDF (reference sequence). The CDR3 DNA reads TGTGCCACCAGCAGAGAAGGGACTAGCGGGGGGGCCCGTAAGACCCAGTACTTC. This codes for CATSREGTSGGARKTQYF. The full variable domain, in which reference TRBV15 and TRBJ2-5 provide the parts outside the CDR3, is DAMVIQNPRYQVTQFGKPVTLSCSQTLNHNVMYWYQQKSSQAPKLLFHYYDKDFNNEADTPDNFQSRRPNTSFCFLDIRSPGLGDTAMYLCATSREGTSGGARKTQYFGPGTRLLVL.

J is TRBJ1-1 and V is TRBV2; D not certain. Trimming cost V 2 bases and J 4 bases, with 8 bases left between them. Germline-derived CDR1 and CDR2 are SNHLY and FYNNEI. This CDR3 has 13 amino acids. As DNA, the CDR3 is TGTGCCAGCAGTGAACAGAGGAGCACTGAAGCTTTCTTT. Translated: CASSEQRSTEAFF.

The chain couples TRBV9 to TRBJ1-1, with 7 bases aligning to TRBD1. The junction had 10 bases not matched to a gene; V was cut back by 4 bases and J by 4 bases. This CDR3 has 15 amino acids. Per the germline V gene, CDR1 is SGDLS and CDR2 is YYNGEE. CDR3: CASSRGPAKATEAFF. The CDR3 region has the DNA TGTGCCAGCAGCAGGGGGCCGGCCAAGGCCACTGAAGCTTTCTTT.